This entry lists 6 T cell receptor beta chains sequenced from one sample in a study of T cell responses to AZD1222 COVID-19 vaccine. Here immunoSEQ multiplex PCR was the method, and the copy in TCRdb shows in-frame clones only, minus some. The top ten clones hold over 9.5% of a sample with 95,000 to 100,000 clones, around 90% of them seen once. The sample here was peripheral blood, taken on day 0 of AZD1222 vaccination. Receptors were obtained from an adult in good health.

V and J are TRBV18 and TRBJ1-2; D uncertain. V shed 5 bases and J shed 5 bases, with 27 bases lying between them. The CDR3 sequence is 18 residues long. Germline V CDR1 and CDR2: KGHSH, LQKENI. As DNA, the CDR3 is TGTGCCAGCTCAAATACCGGGAGCCTGGTCGTGAGGGCTTATGGCTACACCTTC. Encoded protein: CASSNTGSLVVRAYGYTF.

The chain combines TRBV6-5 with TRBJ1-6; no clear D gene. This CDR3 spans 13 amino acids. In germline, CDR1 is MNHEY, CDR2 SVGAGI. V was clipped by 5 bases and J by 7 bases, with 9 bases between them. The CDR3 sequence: CASSPDPNSPLHF. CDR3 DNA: TGTGCCAGCAGTCCCGATCCGAATTCACCCCTCCACTTT.

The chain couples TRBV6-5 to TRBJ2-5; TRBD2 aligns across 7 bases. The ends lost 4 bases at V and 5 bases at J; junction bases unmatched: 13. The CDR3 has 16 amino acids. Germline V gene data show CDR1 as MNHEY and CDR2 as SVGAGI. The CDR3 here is CASSSLGTGRVETQYF. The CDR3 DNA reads TGTGCCAGCAGTTCCCTAGGGACTGGGAGGGTGGAGACCCAGTACTTC.

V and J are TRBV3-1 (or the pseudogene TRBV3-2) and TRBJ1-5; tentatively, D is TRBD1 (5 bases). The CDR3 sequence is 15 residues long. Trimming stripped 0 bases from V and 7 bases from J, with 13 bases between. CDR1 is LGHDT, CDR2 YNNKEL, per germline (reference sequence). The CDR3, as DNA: TGTGCCAGCAGCCAAGATCAAGGTAGGGGCCAGCCCCAGCATTTT. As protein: CASSQDQGRGQPQHF.

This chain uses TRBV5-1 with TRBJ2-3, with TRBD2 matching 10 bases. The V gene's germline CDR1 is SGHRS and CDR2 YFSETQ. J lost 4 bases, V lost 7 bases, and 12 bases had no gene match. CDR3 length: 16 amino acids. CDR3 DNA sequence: TGCGCCAGCGAAAGCGGGGGGGCCAGGGGCCCAGATACGCAGTATTTT. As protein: CASESGGARGPDTQYF.

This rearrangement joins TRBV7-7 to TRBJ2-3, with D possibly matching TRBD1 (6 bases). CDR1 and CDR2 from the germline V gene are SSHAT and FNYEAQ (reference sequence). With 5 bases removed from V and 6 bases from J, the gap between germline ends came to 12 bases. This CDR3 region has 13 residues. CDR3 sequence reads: CASSQARGDTQYF. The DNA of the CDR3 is TGTGCCAGCAGCCAGGCAAGGGGGGATACGCAGTATTTT.